The next 27 T cell receptor beta chains were all read from a single sample in a study of OX40 agonist ivuxolimab in advanced cancers. Only in-frame clones appear in the TCRdb table, and some are missing; sequencing was by immunoSEQ multiplex PCR. The sample holds about 83,000 clones, roughly 83% seen once. Sequencing used CD4+ or CD8+ T cells sorted from blood, obtained in a trial of the OX40 agonist ivuxolimab. The receptors shown here come from an adult with an advanced solid tumor such as melanoma, head and neck, liver or kidney cancer.

This clone occurred a few times. V usage is TRBV28 and J usage is TRBJ2-5, with 7 nucleotides matching TRBD2. V gave up 0 bases and J gave up 2 bases; unmatched junction bases: 12. CDR1 and CDR2 from the germline V gene are MDHEN and SYDVKM. The CDR3 is made up of 18 amino acids. CDR3 sequence: CASSLWGPSGPSQETQYF. The CDR3 DNA reads as TGTGCCAGCAGTTTATGGGGTCCTAGCGGACCGTCTCAAGAGACCCAGTACTTC.

This chain links TRBV5-1 with TRBJ1-1; D gene unclear. V gave up 0 bases and J gave up 0 bases, with 3 bases separating them. The CDR3 consists of 13 residues. Germline V gives CDR1 SGHRS, CDR2 YFSETQ. This CDR3 is CASSLGLNTEAFF. As DNA, the CDR3 is TGCGCCAGCAGCTTGGGACTGAACACTGAAGCTTTCTTT.

The chain links TRBV9 to TRBJ2-7; 8 positions agree with TRBD2. Germline lookup yields CDR1 SGDLS and CDR2 YYNGEE. This CDR3 spans 14 amino acids. The J segment lost 5 bases and the V segment lost 3 bases, leaving 7 bases of the junction unmatched. The chain's CDR3 is CASSAGTRVDEQYF. CDR3 in DNA: TGTGCCAGCAGCGCCGGGACTAGAGTCGACGAGCAGTACTTC.

The genes are TRBV11-3 and TRBJ2-3; TRBD2 matches at 13 bases. The length of the CDR3 is 19 residues. V was clipped by 5 bases and J by 0 bases; unmatched bases: 11. CDR1 is SGHNT and CDR2 is YENEEA in the germline V gene. In nucleotides, the CDR3 is TGTGCCAGCAGCGACAGGACTAGCGGGGGCTCTTTTAGCACAGATACGCAGTATTTT. This gives the protein CASSDRTSGGSFSTDTQYF. Supplemented by reference TRBV11-3 and TRBJ2-3, the full variable domain reads EAGVVQSPRYKIIEKKQPVAFWCNPISGHNTLYWYLQNLGQGPELLIRYENEEAVDDSQLPKDRFSAERLKGVDSTLKIQPAELGDSAVYLCASSDRTSGGSFSTDTQYFGPGTRLTVL.

A single count supports this clone. The J gene is TRBJ2-1, the V gene TRBV30; no firm D call. Between the trimmed V and J ends, which lost 4 bases and 0 bases, there was a span of 4 bases. The CDR3 runs 12 residues. Looked up from germline, CDR1 is GTSNPN and CDR2 is SVGIG (reference sequence). The CDR3 loop is CAWKRSYNEQFF. Here the CDR3 DNA reads TGTGCCTGGAAACGCTCCTACAATGAGCAGTTCTTC.

The V gene is TRBV7-3, the J gene TRBJ2-1; 12 bases line up with TRBD2. CDR1 is SGHTA, CDR2 FQGTGA, per germline. This CDR3 is built from 15 residues. V lost 3 bases and J lost 8; bases outside the gene matches: 5. The chain's CDR3 is CASSLASGGAYEQFF. The CDR3, as DNA: TGTGCCAGCAGCTTGGCTAGCGGGGGGGCATATGAGCAGTTCTTC.

The count of this clone is one. The chain combines TRBV5-1 with TRBJ1-1; D is uncertain. This CDR3 region has 16 residues. The germline V gene has CDR1 SGHRS and CDR2 YFSETQ. Deletions cut 2 bases from V and 0 bases from J, with 14 bases between. The CDR3 sequence: CASSLSPQGMNTEAFF. DNA for the CDR3: TGCGCCAGCAGCTTAAGTCCCCAAGGGATGAACACTGAAGCTTTCTTT.

The V and J genes are TRBV6-1 and TRBJ2-1, with 11 bases that match TRBD2. J was trimmed by 8 bases and V by 6 bases; bases with no gene match: 9. The CDR3 contains 15 residues. The germline gives CDR1 MNHNS, CDR2 SASEGT. The CDR3 coding sequence is TGTGCCAGCAGCGTTGTAGCGGGAGGGCTGGATGAGCAGTTCTTC. As protein: CASSVVAGGLDEQFF.

The chain couples TRBV18 to TRBJ1-5; no reliable D call. Trimming removed 3 bases from V and 5 bases from J, with 8 bases in between. The CDR3 totals 13 residues. Germline lookup yields CDR1 KGHSH and CDR2 LQKENI. CDR3 sequence (DNA): TGTGCCAGCTCACCGGACCTGGATCAGCCCCAGCATTTT. Translating gives CASSPDLDQPQHF.

The chain is built from TRBV7-8 and TRBJ2-5; D perhaps matches TRBD2 (5 bases). The germline V gene has CDR1 SGHVS and CDR2 FQNEAQ. The CDR3 runs 13 residues. Trimming left V 2 bases short and J 3 bases short, with 7 bases between. CDR3 nucleotides: TGTGCCAGCAGCTTAACCGGGGAAGAGACCCAGTACTTC. This gives the protein CASSLTGEETQYF.

Here the CDR3 DNA reads TGTGCCAGTAGTAGAGGGACAGGGGGTACCGGGGAGCTGTTTTTT. Protein product: CASSRGTGGTGELFF. This chain uses TRBV19 with TRBJ2-2, with 11 positions matching TRBD1. Trimming cost V 4 bases and J 5 bases; bases outside gene matches: 3. Germline CDR1 and CDR2: LNHDA and SQIVND (reference sequence). This CDR3 comprises 15 residues.

Worth noting for this clone: An end of the junction does not agree with germline; a read error may underlie this. The chain carries TRBV6-1 and TRBJ2-7; no clear D. CDR1 and CDR2 (germline): MNHNS, SASEGT. This CDR3 is built from 13 residues. CDR3 sequence: CANSESTTYEQYF. The CDR3 nucleotides read TGTGCCAACAGTGAATCCACAACCTACGAGCAGTACTTC.

The chain employs TRBV2 and TRBJ2-3; D remains unclear. Germline CDR1 is SNHLY and CDR2 is FYNNEI. This CDR3 region has 12 residues. V gave up 10 bases and J gave up 9 bases, with 17 bases separating them. Here the CDR3 DNA reads TGTGCCACACGATTCCATTCTGGGACGCAGTATTTT. Amino acid sequence: CATRFHSGTQYF.

J is TRBJ2-7 and V is TRBV30; TRBD1 matches 9 bases. V gave up 1 base and J gave up 0 bases; unmatched junction bases: 4. This CDR3 spans 15 amino acids. Germline CDR1 GTSNPN, CDR2 SVGIG (reference sequence). CDR3 nucleotides: TGTGCCTGGAGTGGGGGACAGGGACGCTCCTACGAGCAGTACTTC. This sequence encodes CAWSGGQGRSYEQYF.

V and J are TRBV4-1 and TRBJ1-1, with D unresolved. The V gene's germline CDR1 is MGHRA and CDR2 YSYEKL. The CDR3 runs 12 residues. V was cut by 3 bases and J by 7 bases, with 9 bases left in between. Here the CDR3 reads CASSHHHGEAFF. The CDR3 region has the DNA TGCGCCAGCAGCCACCACCATGGTGAAGCTTTCTTT.

The chain recombines TRBV6-1 with TRBJ1-5, with no clear D. In germline, CDR1 is MNHNS, CDR2 SASEGT. This CDR3 has 15 residues. The V end was cut by 3 bases, the J end by 0 bases, with 9 bases between. DNA of the CDR3: TGTGCCAGCAGTGATAAAGGGTATAGCAATCAGCCCCAGCATTTT. Translating it yields CASSDKGYSNQPQHF.

This chain connects TRBV14 to TRBJ2-3; D uncertain. Trimming stripped 2 bases from V and 3 bases from J, with 9 bases between. The V gene's germline CDR1 is SGHDN and CDR2 FVKESK. CDR3 length equals 14 residues. This chain's CDR3 is CASSQSLGTDTQYF. As DNA, the CDR3 is TGTGCCAGCAGCCAATCCTTGGGGACAGATACGCAGTATTTT.

This clone was seen only a few times. This chain connects TRBV7-3 to TRBJ1-6, with 10 bases that match TRBD1. CDR3 length: 16 residues. Trimming removed 3 bases from V and 10 bases from J; junction bases left unmatched: 9. The germline gives CDR1 SGHTA, CDR2 FQGTGA. The CDR3 DNA follows: TGTGCCAGCAGCTTTCCGGGACAGGGGCGAAAATCACCCCTCCACTTT. Residues: CASSFPGQGRKSPLHF.

The chain links TRBV6-1 to TRBJ2-3; the D is unclear. CDR1 and CDR2 from the germline V gene are MNHNS and SASEGT. Trimming removed 6 bases from V and 0 bases from J, with 10 bases in between. The CDR3 has 14 residues. The CDR3, as DNA: TGTGCCAGCAGAGTACAGACTAGCACAGATACGCAGTATTTT. As protein: CASRVQTSTDTQYF.

J is TRBJ1-1 and V is TRBV7-9; no reliable D call. CDR3 length equals 13 residues. Trimming took off 7 bases at V and 3 bases at J, with 12 bases between the two ends. The germline CDR1 and CDR2 sequences are SEHNR and FQNEAQ (reference sequence). The chain's CDR3 is CASTIMGHTEAFF. The CDR3 DNA follows: TGTGCCAGCACCATAATGGGCCACACTGAAGCTTTCTTT.

V usage is TRBV29-1 and J usage is TRBJ1-1; 8 bases are shared with TRBD1. The CDR3 extends over 13 amino acids. Germline loops: CDR1 SQVTM, CDR2 ANQGSEA. Germline trimming cut 4 bases from V and 7 bases from J; bases unmatched to any gene: 8. The DNA of the CDR3 is TGCAGCGTTGTAGATCGGGACAGGTATGAAGCTTTCTTT. Its protein product is CSVVDRDRYEAFF.

A single count supports this clone. The chain links TRBV5-4 to TRBJ1-2, with TRBD1 identical over 8 bases. The junction had 5 bases not matched to a gene; V was cut back by 0 bases and J by 4 bases. This CDR3 has 15 residues. The germline V gene encodes CDR1 SGHNT and CDR2 YYREEE (reference sequence). In DNA form, the CDR3 reads TGTGCCAGCAGCTTGGGGGGACAGGCGATCTATGGCTACACCTTC. This encodes CASSLGGQAIYGYTF.

This clone was seen once. The chain employs TRBV30 and TRBJ2-1; a weak D match, TRBD2 (7 bases). V was trimmed by 2 bases and J by 5 bases, leaving 16 bases between them. There are 15 residues in the CDR3. Germline CDR1 is GTSNPN and CDR2 is SVGIG (reference sequence). CDR3 residues: CAWSSWGGANNEQFF. CDR3 nucleotides: TGTGCCTGGAGTAGCTGGGGGGGGGCTAACAATGAGCAGTTCTTC.

V gene TRBV29-1 combines with J gene TRBJ2-7, with a tentative D call TRBD2 (5 bases). Trimming pared 6 bases from V and 3 bases from J, leaving 15 bases between. CDR1 SQVTM and CDR2 ANQGSEA come from the germline V gene. The CDR3 contains 13 residues. CDR3 nucleotide sequence: TGCAGCGTCGCACGCGGACTTCTCTACGAGCAGTACTTC. Translation gives CSVARGLLYEQYF.

The chain is built from TRBV6-1 and TRBJ1-5; the D gene is possibly TRBD1 (6 bases). The CDR3 is 14 residues long. Trimming shortened V by 7 bases and J by 2 bases, and 12 bases separated the two germline ends. In germline, CDR1 is MNHNS, CDR2 SASEGT. For the CDR3, the DNA is TGTGCCAGCAACTGGAACAGGGGCAATCAGCCCCAGCATTTT. This codes for CASNWNRGNQPQHF.

The V and J genes are TRBV5-6 and TRBJ1-3, with D hard to call. The CDR3 consists of 15 residues. Trimming pared 2 bases from V and 2 bases from J, leaving 11 bases between. CDR1 is SGHDT, CDR2 YYEEEE, per germline. CDR3 nucleotide sequence: TGTGCCAGCAGCTTCTACGGAGGTCCTGGAAACACCATATATTTT. Its translation is CASSFYGGPGNTIYF.

This chain connects TRBV19 to TRBJ1-6; weak D call: TRBD1 (5 bases). The CDR3 extends over 14 amino acids. The germline gives CDR1 LNHDA, CDR2 SQIVND (reference sequence). The V gene lost 5 bases and the J gene lost 6 bases, with 11 bases spanning the gap. CDR3 sequence (DNA): TGTGCCAGTAGTTTTCCCGGGACTAATTCACCCCTCCACTTT. It encodes CASSFPGTNSPLHF.